These 6 T cell receptor beta chains came from one sample sequenced in a study of spatial heterogeneity in lung cancer. Study-level findings and limits: One measure, the expanded intratumoral alpha and beta TCR count, tracked tumor mutation counts.

TCRdb itself ran the 5' RACE reads through MiXCR, one entry per CDR3 protein. The table lists some 16,000 distinct CDR3 sequences, 6.5% to 7% of them singletons. Their recognized antigens are unknown. Time point: sample taken at primary tumor resection. Sample: lung tumor tissue, taken at surgery. Every receptor here comes from a female donor with early-stage non-small cell lung cancer.

There are many counts of this clonotype. This chain links TRBV20-1 with TRBJ2-7; 8 nucleotides align to TRBD2. This CDR3 has 12 residues. Germline-derived CDR1 and CDR2 are DFQATT and SNEGSKA (reference sequence). J lost 7 bases, V lost 6 bases, and 8 bases had no gene match. DNA for the CDR3: TGCAGTGCCCCCGGGACTAGGGAGGAGCAGTACTTC. Translated: CSAPGTREEQYF.

The chain recombines TRBV11-2 with TRBJ1-1; no definite D call. With 0 bases removed from V and 10 bases from J, the gap between germline ends came to 12 bases. The V gene's germline CDR1 is SGHAT and CDR2 FQNNGV. The CDR3 covers 13 residues. In nucleotides, the CDR3 is TGTGCCAGCAGCTTAGAACGTACGATGGGAGCTTTCTTT. Residues: CASSLERTMGAFF.

This clonotype occurred a few times. The rearrangement uses TRBV11-2 and TRBJ2-5, with 9 bases identical to TRBD2. Trimming removed 4 bases from V and 5 bases from J; junction bases left unmatched: 5. Germline V gives CDR1 SGHAT, CDR2 FQNNGV. This CDR3 is 14 amino acids long. The CDR3 nucleotides are TGTGCCAGCAGCTCCCTAGCGGGAAGGGAGACCCAGTACTTC. Amino acid sequence: CASSSLAGRETQYF.

In this sample, this clonotype turned up many times. V gene TRBV2 combines with J gene TRBJ2-5; TRBD1 agrees at 8 bases. With V trimmed by 7 bases and J by 4 bases, 5 bases remained unmatched. The CDR3 contains 13 residues. CDR1 and CDR2 from the germline V gene are SNHLY and FYNNEI. The DNA of the CDR3 is TGTGCCAGCATGGGGCAGGGGGCAGAGACCCAGTACTTC. Translation: CASMGQGAETQYF. The entire variable domain, with the rest obtained from reference TRBV2 and TRBJ2-5, is as follows: EPEVTQTPSHQVTQMGQEVILRCVPISNHLYFYWYRQILGQKVEFLVSFYNNEISEKSEIFDDQFSVERPDGSNFTLKIRSTKLEDSAMYFCASMGQGAETQYFGPGTRLLVL.

The chain carries TRBV5-6 and TRBJ2-6; 7 nucleotides agree with TRBD1. Germline V gene lookup returns CDR1 SGHDT and CDR2 YYEEEE. After removal of 5 bases from V and 0 bases from J, the junction contained 11 bases not matched to a gene. The CDR3 is 18 residues long. The CDR3, as DNA: TGTGCCAGCAGGGGAACAGGGGACCCCTGCTCTGGGGCCAACGTCCTGACTTTC. It specifies CASRGTGDPCSGANVLTF.

This clonotype appeared many times. V and J are TRBV20-1 and TRBJ2-7; TRBD1 is a possible D gene (6 bases). The CDR3 is 14 residues long. Trimming removed 6 bases from V and 5 bases from J, with 20 bases in between. Germline V CDR1 and CDR2: DFQATT, SNEGSKA (reference sequence). CDR3: CSATDRSLRDEQYF. CDR3 in DNA: TGCAGTGCGACAGACAGGTCCCTTAGGGACGAGCAGTACTTC.